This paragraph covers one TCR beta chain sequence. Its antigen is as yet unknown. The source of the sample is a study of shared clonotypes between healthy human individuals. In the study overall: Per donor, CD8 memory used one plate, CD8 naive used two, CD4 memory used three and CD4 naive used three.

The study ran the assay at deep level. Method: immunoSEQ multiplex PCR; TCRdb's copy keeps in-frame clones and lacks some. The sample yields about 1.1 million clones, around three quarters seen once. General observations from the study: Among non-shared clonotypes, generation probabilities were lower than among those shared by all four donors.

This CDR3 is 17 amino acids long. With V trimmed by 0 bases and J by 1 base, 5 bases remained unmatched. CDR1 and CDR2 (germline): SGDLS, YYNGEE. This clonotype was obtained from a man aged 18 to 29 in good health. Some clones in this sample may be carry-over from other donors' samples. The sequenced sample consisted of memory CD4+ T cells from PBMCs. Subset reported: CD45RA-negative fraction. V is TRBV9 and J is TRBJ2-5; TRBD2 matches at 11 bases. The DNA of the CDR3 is TGTGCCAGCAGCGTAGCAACTAGCGGGAGTCTCCAAGAGACCCAGTACTTC. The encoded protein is CASSVATSGSLQETQYF.